The next 27 T cell receptor beta chains were all read from a single sample in a study of low-dose radiotherapy and immunotherapy resistance in tumors. Priming of first-strand cDNA relied on TRAV- and TRBV-specific primers (covering alpha and beta chains). The authors amplified TCRs for 20 to 25 PCR cycles with a constant-region primer and a V-primer adapter. TCRdb called the reads again in MiXCR, with one record for every CDR3 protein. The repertoire holds 6,000 to 6,500 distinct CDR3 sequences, with 60% to 85% as singletons. The receptor source for this set is a human donor with advanced metastatic prostate, ovarian, gallbladder or colorectal cancer (not recorded which). This table probably holds off-target reads from a library built for another chain.

Turning to this clonotype: Sequence at one end of the junction differs from germline and may be a read error. The chain employs TRBV5-5 and TRBJ1-1; 8 nucleotides line up with TRBD1. This CDR3 is 13 amino acids long. Germline CDR1 SGHKS, CDR2 YYEKEE (reference sequence). The CDR3 here is CASSLDRATEAFF. For the CDR3, the DNA is TGTGCCAGCAGTTTGGACAGGGCCACTGAAGCTTTCTTT.

The genes are TRBV5-5 and TRBJ2-7; maybe TRBD2 (7 bases). This CDR3 spans 15 amino acids. Germline CDR1 reads SGHKS; CDR2 reads YYEKEE (reference sequence). V gave up 1 base and J gave up 5 bases, with 16 bases separating them. The CDR3 sequence is CASSLFGGLENEQYF. The CDR3 nucleotides read TGTGCCAGCAGCTTGTTCGGGGGGCTCGAGAACGAGCAGTACTTC.

This chain links TRBV5-5 with TRBJ1-4; 8 nucleotides agree with TRBD1. After removal of 3 bases from V and 2 bases from J, the junction contained 6 bases not matched to a gene. Germline values: CDR1 SGHKS, CDR2 YYEKEE (reference sequence). The CDR3 is made up of 16 amino acids. The CDR3 protein is CASSSTGGRTNEKLFF. The CDR3 region has the DNA TGTGCCAGCAGCTCCACAGGGGGGAGGACTAATGAAAAACTGTTTTTT.

The V gene is TRBV24-1, the J gene TRBJ2-1, with a possible D match to TRBD2 (6 bases). This CDR3 has 16 residues. Looked up from germline, CDR1 is KGHDR and CDR2 is SFDVKD. V gave up 5 bases and J gave up 6 bases, with 19 bases separating them. CDR3 bases: TGTGCCACCAGTGCCCTGGGACTCCCGCACCTCAATGAGCAGTTCTTC. Its protein product is CATSALGLPHLNEQFF.

This clonotype was observed a handful of times. The chain joins TRBV19 to TRBJ2-2, with TRBD2 identical over 10 bases. CDR1 is LNHDA, CDR2 SQIVND, per germline (reference sequence). The CDR3 has 17 amino acids. V dropped 0 bases and J dropped 3; count of bases not matched to a gene: 4. The CDR3 sequence: CASSIESGRAYTGELFF. The DNA of the CDR3 is TGTGCCAGTAGTATAGAAAGCGGGAGGGCCTACACCGGGGAGCTGTTTTTT.

The chain combines TRBV28 with TRBJ2-3, with D possibly being TRBD1 (5 bases). The V end lost 3 bases, the J end lost 0 bases, and 10 bases lay between the germline ends. Germline-derived CDR1 and CDR2 are MDHEN and SYDVKM. This CDR3 is 15 amino acids long. The CDR3 bases are TGTGCCAGCAGTTTTGACAGTGGAAGCACAGATACGCAGTATTTT. Its protein is CASSFDSGSTDTQYF.

This chain links TRBV20-1 with TRBJ2-3; D ambiguous. Trimming took off 2 bases at V and 5 bases at J, with 17 bases between the two ends. This CDR3 has 15 residues. Per germline, CDR1 DFQATT and CDR2 SNEGSKA (reference sequence). In nucleotides, the CDR3 is TGCAGTGCTAGAACCACGGGCAAAGTGGAAGATACGCAGTATTTT. Protein product: CSARTTGKVEDTQYF.

This rearrangement joins TRBV18 to TRBJ2-3, with TRBD2 matching 8 bases. Germline V gene sequence: CDR1 KGHSH, CDR2 LQKENI. The junction had 9 bases not matched to a gene; V was cut back by 1 base and J by 0 bases. This CDR3 has 18 residues. In DNA form, the CDR3 reads TGTGCCAGCTCACCACTGGTGCTTGAGCGGGGGAGCACAGATACGCAGTATTTT. Protein sequence: CASSPLVLERGSTDTQYF.

The chain has TRBV5-6 and TRBJ2-3; the D gene is possibly TRBD1 (7 bases). Per the germline V gene, CDR1 is SGHDT and CDR2 is YYEEEE. This CDR3 comprises 15 residues. Trimming removed 3 bases from V and 0 bases from J, with 11 bases in between. The CDR3 DNA is TGTGCCAGCAGCTCCCCAGGGGGGAGCACAGATACGCAGTATTTT. Amino acids: CASSSPGGSTDTQYF.

The chain uses TRBV19 and TRBJ2-7; 12 nucleotides match TRBD2. CDR1 and CDR2 from the germline V gene are LNHDA and SQIVND (reference sequence). Losses at the gene ends were 7 bases for V and 6 bases for J; bases not matched to a gene: 7. This CDR3 contains 14 residues. CDR3 amino acids: CASTVTSGRTEQYF. Written as DNA, the CDR3 is TGTGCCAGTACCGTGACTAGCGGGAGAACCGAGCAGTACTTC.

The V and J genes are TRBV25-1 and TRBJ2-1; D possibly corresponds to TRBD2 (5 bases). The CDR3 spans 16 residues. V dropped 1 base and J dropped 6 bases, with 16 bases sitting between them. The V gene's germline CDR1 is MGHDK and CDR2 SYGVNS. The CDR3 reads CASSESRPGTGNEQFF. As DNA, the CDR3 is TGTGCCAGCAGTGAATCCCGCCCGGGAACGGGCAATGAGCAGTTCTTC. The variable domain in full, with the rest retrieved from reference TRBV25-1 and TRBJ2-1, is EADIYQTPRYLVIGTGKKITLECSQTMGHDKMYWYQQDPGMELHLIHYSYGVNSTEKGDLSSESTVSRIRTEHFPLTLESARPSHTSQYLCASSESRPGTGNEQFFGPGTRLTVL.

The chain carries TRBV9 and TRBJ1-4, with D uncertain. This CDR3 has 17 amino acids. V lost 0 bases, J lost 0 bases, and 12 bases lay in between. In germline, CDR1 is SGDLS, CDR2 YYNGEE. This chain's CDR3 is CASSVGGARTTNEKLFF. The CDR3 DNA sequence: TGTGCCAGCAGCGTAGGTGGCGCGAGGACAACTAATGAAAAACTGTTTTTT.

J is TRBJ1-2 and V is TRBV19; D gene ambiguous. The V gene lost 7 bases and the J gene lost 0 bases, with 15 bases spanning the gap. This CDR3 spans 15 amino acids. Looked up from germline, CDR1 is LNHDA and CDR2 is SQIVND (reference sequence). CDR3 coding DNA: TGTGCCAGTAATCAAGGCTACGAAACTAACTATGGCTACACCTTC. Its translation is CASNQGYETNYGYTF. The full variable domain, completed using reference TRBV19 and TRBJ1-2, is DGGITQSPKYLFRKEGQNVTLSCEQNLNHDAMYWYRQDPGQGLRLIYYSQIVNDFQKGDIAEGYSVSREKKESFPLTVTSAQKNPTAFYLCASNQGYETNYGYTFGSGTRLTVV.

This clonotype was recorded a few times. The chain couples TRBV13 to TRBJ2-3; tentatively, D is TRBD1 (7 bases). The CDR3 consists of 18 residues. Germline V gene lookup returns CDR1 PRHDT and CDR2 FYEKMQ (reference sequence). Trimming removed 5 bases at V and 5 bases at J, with 26 bases between. DNA for the CDR3: TGTGCCAGCAGCGATAACAGGGGAGGTCATGGAGGCGGAGATACGCAGTATTTT. This sequence encodes CASSDNRGGHGGGDTQYF.

The chain couples TRBV5-1 to TRBJ2-7; D unclear. This CDR3 has 16 residues. V gave up 4 bases and J gave up 3 bases, with 20 bases separating them. Germline assignment: CDR1 SGHRS and CDR2 YFSETQ. In nucleotides, the CDR3 is TGCGCCAGCAGCCCCGAACCGGCGACCTTGGGCTACGAGCAGTACTTC. It translates to CASSPEPATLGYEQYF.

This clonotype was seen a few times. The V call is TRBV29-1, the J call TRBJ2-1; D uncertain. CDR1 and CDR2 (germline): SQVTM, ANQGSEA. CDR3 length: 14 amino acids. V dropped 5 bases and J dropped 11 bases, with 22 bases sitting between them. As DNA, the CDR3 is TGCAGCGTTTACTCTGACCAGCGAAAAGATCAGCAGTTCTTC. Protein: CSVYSDQRKDQQFF.

This clonotype is categorized as medium-sized (0.01 to 0.1%). CDR3 loop: CASSPQVGDVGYYEQYF. The CDR3 DNA is TGTGCCAGCTCACCACAGGTAGGGGACGTTGGATACTACGAGCAGTACTTC. The rearrangement joins TRBV18 to TRBJ2-7; D could derive from TRBD1 or TRBD2 (5 bases each). V was pared by 1 base and J by 3 bases, with 19 bases between. The CDR3 is 17 residues long. Germline assignment: CDR1 KGHSH and CDR2 LQKENI.

There are a few counts of this clonotype. The chain joins TRBV18 to TRBJ2-1; TRBD2 is a possible D gene (8 bases). The V gene's germline CDR1 is KGHSH and CDR2 LQKENI. This CDR3 is 15 amino acids long. Trimming shortened V by 3 bases and J by 7 bases, and 16 bases separated the two germline ends. The CDR3 nucleotides read TGTGCCAGCTCACCTCCGGGAGGGGGCAGGAATGAGCAGTTCTTC. It translates to CASSPPGGGRNEQFF.

This clonotype is deemed large. One end of the junction fails to match germline, which may point to a read error. The chain uses TRBV13 and TRBJ1-6; unclear D gene. CDR3 length: 14 residues. The germline CDR1 and CDR2 sequences are PRHDT and FYEKMQ (reference sequence). The CDR3 protein is CAMRENTNAGKSTF. The CDR3 DNA follows: TGTGCAATGAGAGAGAACACCAATGCAGGCAAATCAACCTTT.

The J gene is TRBJ2-7, the V gene TRBV2, with a weak D call TRBD1 (5 bases). The V end lost 7 bases, the J end lost 3 bases, and 16 bases lay between the germline ends. The CDR3 spans 14 residues. Germline values: CDR1 SNHLY, CDR2 FYNNEI. This CDR3 reads CASTAWGQDYEQYF. CDR3 DNA: TGTGCCAGCACCGCCTGGGGCCAGGACTACGAGCAGTACTTC.

The V gene is TRBV7-6, the J gene TRBJ1-3; D may be TRBD1 (5 bases). Trimming removed 1 base from V and 0 bases from J, with 13 bases in between. The germline gives CDR1 SGHVS, CDR2 FNYEAQ. The CDR3 length is 17 residues. In DNA, the CDR3 is TGTGCCAGCAGCTTAGGGGGCGGCACCTACTCTGGAAACACCATATATTTT. Its translation: CASSLGGGTYSGNTIYF.

The chain is built from TRBV19 and TRBJ2-7; no clear D gene. Trimming stripped 6 bases from V and 4 bases from J, with 10 bases between. The CDR3 spans 12 residues. Germline V lookup: CDR1 LNHDA, CDR2 SQIVND (reference sequence). This chain's CDR3 is CASSQSRYEQYF. In DNA, the CDR3 is TGTGCCAGTAGCCAGAGTCGATACGAGCAGTACTTC.

This clonotype was seen a handful of times. The chain links TRBV20-1 to TRBJ2-1; D remains unclear. Germline CDR1 is DFQATT and CDR2 is SNEGSKA (reference sequence). V was clipped by 0 bases and J by 3 bases, with 12 bases between them. The CDR3 contains 15 residues. Here the CDR3 reads CSARDLAEVYNEQFF. The CDR3 bases are TGCAGTGCTAGAGATCTTGCGGAAGTCTACAATGAGCAGTTCTTC.

The chain uses TRBV5-6 and TRBJ2-5, with D hard to call. Germline V gene lookup returns CDR1 SGHDT and CDR2 YYEEEE. Trimming pared 2 bases from V and 5 bases from J, leaving 7 bases between. The CDR3 extends over 12 amino acids. CDR3 sequence reads: CASSFGVETQYF. The CDR3, as DNA: TGTGCCAGCAGCTTTGGGGTCGAGACCCAGTACTTC.

The V gene is TRBV5-6, the J gene TRBJ2-7; D might be TRBD1 or TRBD2, each matching 5 bases. This CDR3 contains 16 residues. The germline V gene encodes CDR1 SGHDT and CDR2 YYEEEE. V lost 0 bases to trimming and J lost 0 bases, with 13 bases between them. DNA of the CDR3: TGTGCCAGCAGCTTGGGTCCCGGGGCCATCTCCTACGAGCAGTACTTC. As protein: CASSLGPGAISYEQYF.

This clonotype turned up a few times. The genes are TRBV5-1 and TRBJ2-7, with 7 nucleotides matching TRBD2. This CDR3 has 15 residues. Germline loops: CDR1 SGHRS, CDR2 YFSETQ. The V and J ends lost 0 bases and 0 bases, in that order; junction bases with no gene match: 3. The CDR3 reads CASSLAGGNSYEQYF. Here the CDR3 DNA reads TGCGCCAGCAGCTTGGCCGGGGGGAACTCCTACGAGCAGTACTTC.

Only one count was recorded for this clonotype. This chain connects TRBV10-3 to TRBJ2-3; tentative D call: TRBD2 (5 bases). CDR3 length equals 12 residues. Between the trimmed V and J ends, which lost 5 bases and 3 bases, there was a span of 6 bases. Germline CDR1 ENHRY, CDR2 SYGVKD. CDR3 region: CAISPGTDTQYF. CDR3 nucleotide sequence: TGTGCCATCAGTCCGGGAACAGATACGCAGTATTTT.